The 31 T cell receptor beta chains below were found in one sample sequenced in a study of shared clonotypes between healthy human individuals (dated by TCRdb to the early 2020s). Library preparation used the immunoSEQ multiplex PCR assay. As stored in TCRdb, this immuneACCESS dataset retains in-frame rearrangements with V and J assigned. A fraction of the clones does not appear; measured against another copy, unresolved V genes explain less than half of the discrepancy, and the remainder lacks a known reason. Present in this sample are approximately 2,000,000 clones, 85% to 95% of which were seen just once. The ten largest clones capture approximately 0.41% of the sample. The sample was naive CD4+ T cells from PBMCs. The cell subset or site tag for this specimen amounts to: CD45RA+ positively selected. Receptors were obtained from a man in his late teens or twenties in good health. Some clones in this sample may be carry-over from other donors' samples.

This sequence joins TRBV4-1 and TRBJ2-1; TRBD1 is a possible D gene (6 bases). Germline V gene sequence: CDR1 MGHRA, CDR2 YSYEKL. Deletions cut 0 bases from V and 12 bases from J, with 12 bases between. The CDR3 extends over 13 amino acids. The CDR3 region is CASSQEPRGRQFF. For the CDR3, the DNA is TGCGCCAGCAGCCAAGAACCCAGGGGACGGCAGTTCTTC.

The chain couples TRBV5-1 to TRBJ2-7; D may be TRBD2 (7 bases). V lost 6 bases and J lost 0, with 10 bases in between. This CDR3 is 13 amino acids long. The V gene's germline CDR1 is SGHRS and CDR2 YFSETQ. The CDR3 nucleotides are TGCGCCAGCAAGCGGGACAACTCCTACGAGCAGTACTTC. It yields the protein CASKRDNSYEQYF.

This clone has just one count. The rearrangement links TRBV7-9 to TRBJ1-6; D gene uncertain. The CDR3 runs to 14 residues. The V end was cut by 5 bases, the J end by 10 bases, with 15 bases between. In germline, CDR1 is SEHNR, CDR2 FQNEAQ (reference sequence). The CDR3 loop is CASSHGDIGSPLHF. CDR3 coding DNA: TGTGCCAGCAGCCACGGGGATATCGGGTCACCCCTCCACTTT.

As for this clone: This specimen includes other DNA sequences encoding the same CDR3. The chain combines TRBV7-3 with TRBJ2-6; D not certain. With 2 bases removed from V and 1 base from J, the gap between germline ends came to 6 bases. CDR3 size: 15 residues. Germline CDR1 and CDR2: SGHTA and FQGTGA. CDR3 DNA sequence: TGTGCCAGCAGCTTATTGGGTTCTGGGGCCAACGTCCTGACTTTC. Translating it yields CASSLLGSGANVLTF.

The chain couples TRBV18 to TRBJ1-4; 8 nucleotides match TRBD1. The CDR3 runs to 15 residues. Trimming took 5 bases from V and 4 from J; bases not matched to a gene: 6. Per the germline V gene, CDR1 is KGHSH and CDR2 is LQKENI. CDR3 region: CASSAQGAINEKLFF. CDR3 DNA sequence: TGTGCCAGCTCAGCCCAGGGGGCTATTAATGAAAAACTGTTTTTT.

The chain recombines TRBV6-6 with TRBJ1-1; the D is unclear. This CDR3 has 12 residues. The V and J ends lost 7 bases and 4 bases respectively, with 10 bases between them. Germline values: CDR1 MNHNY, CDR2 SVGAGI (reference sequence). The CDR3 sequence: CASTNPITEAFF. CDR3 DNA: TGTGCCAGCACGAATCCGATCACTGAAGCTTTCTTT.

This clone was seen just once. The rearrangement joins TRBV19 to TRBJ2-3; perhaps TRBD2 as D (6 bases). V was cut by 5 bases and J by 2 bases, with 17 bases left in between. CDR3 size: 16 residues. CDR1 and CDR2 from the germline V gene are LNHDA and SQIVND (reference sequence). Here the CDR3 reads CASSLSGTGLTDTQYF. In DNA, the CDR3 is TGTGCCAGTAGTTTATCCGGGACTGGTCTCACAGATACGCAGTATTTT.

CDR3 in amino acids: CASSPITGGQETQYF. The CDR3, as DNA: TGTGCCAGCAGCCCAATAACAGGGGGCCAAGAGACCCAGTACTTC. J is TRBJ2-5 and V is TRBV7-9, with 8 bases lining up with TRBD1. This CDR3 spans 15 amino acids. Per the germline V gene, CDR1 is SEHNR and CDR2 is FQNEAQ (reference sequence). V dropped 5 bases and J dropped 1; count of bases not matched to a gene: 6.

Concerning this clone: Other DNA sequences in the same sample also yield this CDR3. The chain joins TRBV6-4 to TRBJ2-7; 9 bases map to TRBD2. J gave up 6 bases and V 2 bases, and 14 bases lay outside the gene matches. The length of the CDR3 is 17 residues. The germline gives CDR1 MRHNA, CDR2 SNTAGT. CDR3 sequence: CASSDAGGPKSSCEQYF. The CDR3 DNA reads TGTGCCAGCAGTGACGCGGGAGGGCCCAAATCATCGTGCGAGCAGTACTTC.

This clone was seen only once. The sample has other DNA sequences that encode this CDR3 too. CDR3 in amino acids: CASSPWTGRSYEQYF. The CDR3 DNA follows: TGTGCCAGCAGTCCCTGGACAGGAAGATCCTACGAGCAGTACTTC. The rearrangement joins TRBV28 to TRBJ2-7; 7 nucleotides align to TRBD1. The CDR3 extends over 15 amino acids. Germline V gene lookup returns CDR1 MDHEN and CDR2 SYDVKM. V trimming: 5 bases; J trimming: 1 base; junction bases outside the gene matches: 8.

CDR3 bases: TGTGCCAGCAGCTTCGACGGGAGGGCCGTCGGTGAGCAGTTCTTC. This translates into CASSFDGRAVGEQFF. The chain combines TRBV5-6 with TRBJ2-1, with 8 bases matching TRBD2. This CDR3 spans 15 amino acids. In germline, CDR1 is SGHDT, CDR2 YYEEEE. With V trimmed by 2 bases and J by 9 bases, 10 bases remained unmatched.

The chain is built from TRBV30 and TRBJ2-3; 9 bases align to TRBD2. Germline assignment: CDR1 GTSNPN and CDR2 SVGIG (reference sequence). The CDR3 is 16 residues long. Trimming at V came to 0 bases and at J to 1 base, leaving 5 bases not matched to a gene. The CDR3 region is CAWSVRRTSGTDTQYF. The CDR3 DNA sequence: TGTGCCTGGAGTGTACGCCGGACTAGCGGCACAGATACGCAGTATTTT. Full variable domain (outside the CDR3, taken from reference TRBV30 and TRBJ2-3): SQTIHQWPATLVQPVGSPLSLECTVEGTSNPNLYWYRQAAGRGLQLLFYSVGIGQISSEVPQNLSASRPQDRQFILSSKKLLLSDSGFYLCAWSVRRTSGTDTQYFGPGTRLTVL.

This clone is a singleton in its sample. V gene TRBV11-3 combines with J gene TRBJ1-5; D ambiguous. Germline-derived CDR1 and CDR2 are SGHNT and YENEEA. The CDR3 has 15 amino acids. Trimming removed 2 bases from V and 1 base from J, with 9 bases in between. CDR3 nucleotides: TGTGCCAGCAGCTTAAGTCGACGGAGCAATCAGCCCCAGCATTTT. Its protein is CASSLSRRSNQPQHF.

Written as DNA, the CDR3 is TGTGCCAGCAGCTTCACTAGCGGTTACAACAATGAGCAGTTCTTC. Translating gives CASSFTSGYNNEQFF. The gene calls are TRBV7-9 and TRBJ2-1; 8 bases are a match to TRBD2. J lost 5 bases, V lost 3 bases, and 6 bases had no gene match. The germline V gene encodes CDR1 SEHNR and CDR2 FQNEAQ (reference sequence). The CDR3 is made up of 15 amino acids.

Notes on this clone: The junction shows a germline mismatch at one end, possibly a read error. The V gene is TRBV11-2, the J gene TRBJ2-7, with D perhaps TRBD2 (6 bases). The CDR3 spans 11 residues. Germline assignment: CDR1 SGHAT and CDR2 FQNNGV. The CDR3 sequence is CASSLSGTSFF. CDR3 sequence (DNA): TGTGCCAGCAGCTTATCCGGGACTTCTTTCTTC.

The chain combines TRBV7-2 with TRBJ2-3; D possibly corresponds to TRBD1 (6 bases). V lost 3 bases, J lost 3 bases, and 13 bases lay in between. This CDR3 contains 15 residues. Germline V gene data show CDR1 as SGHTA and CDR2 as FQGNSA. The CDR3 sequence is CASSFYQGLTDTQYF. The CDR3 DNA reads TGTGCCAGCAGCTTTTACCAGGGGTTGACAGATACGCAGTATTTT. Using reference TRBV7-2 and TRBJ2-3 for the parts outside the CDR3, the full variable domain is GAGVSQSPSNKVTEKGKDVELRCDPISGHTALYWYRQSLGQGLEFLIYFQGNSAPDKSGLPSDRFSAERTGGSVSTLTIQRTQQEDSAVYLCASSFYQGLTDTQYFGPGTRLTVL.

The chain combines TRBV13 with TRBJ2-2; TRBD2 matches at 9 bases. Trimming cost V 2 bases and J 4 bases; bases outside gene matches: 2. Germline V CDR1 and CDR2: PRHDT, FYEKMQ (reference sequence). CDR3 length: 15 amino acids. The CDR3 reads CASSLRLAATGELFF. In DNA, the CDR3 is TGTGCCAGCAGCTTAAGACTAGCGGCCACCGGGGAGCTGTTTTTT.

The V gene is TRBV9, the J gene TRBJ2-2, with a tentative D call TRBD1 (5 bases). Germline V gives CDR1 SGDLS, CDR2 YYNGEE. The CDR3 totals 17 residues. Trimming pared 4 bases from V and 0 bases from J, leaving 16 bases between. The CDR3 region is CASSPLRQGANTGELFF. CDR3 in DNA: TGTGCCAGCAGCCCTTTGAGGCAGGGCGCGAACACCGGGGAGCTGTTTTTT.

V and J are TRBV15 and TRBJ2-2; TRBD1 aligns across 9 bases. Germline V lookup: CDR1 LNHNV, CDR2 YYDKDF (reference sequence). This CDR3 has 17 amino acids. J was trimmed by 4 bases and V by 5 bases; bases with no gene match: 11. In DNA form, the CDR3 reads TGTGCCACCAGCTCCACCCGGGGGACAGGGTCCACCGGGGAGCTGTTTTTT. This translates into CATSSTRGTGSTGELFF.

The chain has TRBV18 and TRBJ1-1, with a weak D call TRBD1 (5 bases). The germline V gene encodes CDR1 KGHSH and CDR2 LQKENI. Between the trimmed V and J ends, which lost 3 bases and 0 bases, there was a span of 14 bases. The CDR3 is 16 residues long. The CDR3 protein is CASSPRDGVVNTEAFF. CDR3 nucleotides: TGTGCCAGCTCACCCCGGGACGGTGTCGTGAACACTGAAGCTTTCTTT.

V usage is TRBV19 and J usage is TRBJ2-5; D uncertain. The germline V gene encodes CDR1 LNHDA and CDR2 SQIVND (reference sequence). The germline V and J ends were trimmed by 4 bases and 4 bases, with 10 bases remaining between them. The CDR3 runs 13 residues. The CDR3: CASSTSGVETQYF. The CDR3 DNA reads as TGTGCCAGTAGTACTTCAGGAGTAGAGACCCAGTACTTC.

The chain joins TRBV2 to TRBJ1-1, with 9 bases identical to TRBD1. V was pared by 2 bases and J by 6 bases, with 7 bases of the junction left unmatched. This CDR3 is 15 amino acids long. CDR1 SNHLY and CDR2 FYNNEI come from the germline V gene. DNA for the CDR3: TGTGCCAGCAGTGAACCCGGGACAGGGAAGGCTGAAGCTTTCTTT. Protein sequence: CASSEPGTGKAEAFF.

V is TRBV18 and J is TRBJ2-7, with 8 bases that match TRBD1. The length of the CDR3 is 14 residues. Germline CDR1 reads KGHSH; CDR2 reads LQKENI. With 3 bases clipped from V and 6 bases from J, the junction kept 7 bases outside the gene matches. In DNA, the CDR3 is TGTGCCAGCTCACCGCTGGACAGGGTAAGCGAGCAGTACTTC. Translated, it gives CASSPLDRVSEQYF.

With respect to this clone: At one boundary the junction diverges from the germline segment, which might be a read error. The DNA for the CDR3 is TGTGCCAGCAGTTTTATGGGTAGCAGGGGGGACTTC. As protein: CASSFMGSRGDF. The gene calls are TRBV28 and TRBJ2-7; TRBD1 might be the D (7 bases). Germline values: CDR1 MDHEN, CDR2 SYDVKM. The CDR3 is made up of 12 amino acids.

The chain links TRBV7-2 to TRBJ1-1; TRBD1 might be the D (5 bases). CDR1 is SGHTA and CDR2 is FQGNSA in the germline V gene. The V gene lost 5 bases and the J gene lost 2 bases, with 18 bases spanning the gap. CDR3 size: 16 residues. The CDR3 region has the DNA TGTGCCAGCAGCGAAGAAGCGATTACAGGAAACACTGAAGCTTTCTTT. Amino acid sequence: CASSEEAITGNTEAFF. Full variable domain (rest looked up from reference TRBV7-2 and TRBJ1-1): GAGVSQSPSNKVTEKGKDVELRCDPISGHTALYWYRQSLGQGLEFLIYFQGNSAPDKSGLPSDRFSAERTGGSVSTLTIQRTQQEDSAVYLCASSEEAITGNTEAFFGQGTRLTVV.

V is TRBV19 and J is TRBJ2-5, with D perhaps TRBD2 (6 bases). The CDR3 consists of 15 residues. V lost 1 base and J lost 5, with 14 bases in between. From germline, CDR1 is LNHDA and CDR2 SQIVND (reference sequence). The DNA of the CDR3 is TGTGCCAGTAGTATAGGGGCTGGGGGGTTGGAGACCCAGTACTTC. Translating it yields CASSIGAGGLETQYF.

This clone was observed a handful of times. The genes are TRBV6-5 and TRBJ2-5, with D perhaps TRBD1 (8 bases). CDR3 size: 15 residues. Looked up from germline, CDR1 is MNHEY and CDR2 is SVGAGI. Deletions cut 7 bases from V and 6 bases from J, with 21 bases between. In DNA form, the CDR3 reads TGTGCCAGCAATCCAGACAGGGGCGGGAGAAAGACCCAGTACTTC. This sequence encodes CASNPDRGGRKTQYF.

The rearrangement joins TRBV7-2 to TRBJ2-3; 10 bases map to TRBD2. Losses at the gene ends were 6 bases for V and 1 base for J; bases not matched to a gene: 4. CDR3 length: 15 residues. Germline V gene data show CDR1 as SGHTA and CDR2 as FQGNSA. The CDR3 DNA sequence: TGTGCCAGCAGTCCGCTAGCGGGAGGCACAGATACGCAGTATTTT. Its protein is CASSPLAGGTDTQYF.

This clone was counted once. The chain employs TRBV18 and TRBJ2-3, with 7 positions matching TRBD1. The J segment lost 1 base and the V segment lost 3 bases, leaving 7 bases of the junction unmatched. The CDR3 extends over 16 amino acids. Germline V lookup: CDR1 KGHSH, CDR2 LQKENI. DNA of the CDR3: TGTGCCAGCTCACCTGATAGACAGGGAGGCACAGATACGCAGTATTTT. Protein: CASSPDRQGGTDTQYF.

This chain connects TRBV2 to TRBJ2-1; 8 bases are shared with TRBD2. V trimming: 6 bases; J trimming: 4 bases; junction bases outside the gene matches: 5. Germline assignment: CDR1 SNHLY and CDR2 FYNNEI. The CDR3 sequence is 14 residues long. DNA for the CDR3: TGTGCCAGCAGGTCCGGGGGGGGATACAATGAGCAGTTCTTC. Translation: CASRSGGGYNEQFF.

The chain recombines TRBV18 with TRBJ1-2; no definite D call. CDR1 and CDR2 (germline): KGHSH, LQKENI. The CDR3 is 13 residues long. Trimming pared 0 bases from V and 4 bases from J, leaving 6 bases between. In nucleotides, the CDR3 is TGTGCCAGCTCACCACCTTCAGCCTATGGCTACACCTTC. Encoded protein: CASSPPSAYGYTF.